Reported below is one TCR beta chain. Using immunoSEQ multiplex PCR, the repertoire was profiled, and TCRdb retains in-frame clones only, with some absent. Of roughly 600,000 clones listed, more than 95% are singletons. The CDR3 is made up of 16 amino acids. Per germline, CDR1 SGHRS and CDR2 YFSETQ. Trimming took off 0 bases at V and 2 bases at J, with 14 bases between the two ends. The data stem from a study of shared clonotypes between healthy human individuals. Naive CD8 populations comprised CD45RO-negative cells positively selected for CCR7, excluding terminally differentiated effector memory CD45RA+ cells.

This chain joins TRBV5-1 and TRBJ1-1, with a weak D call TRBD1 (5 bases). The source material was naive CD8+ T cells sorted from blood. The sequence came from a young man in good health. CDR3 DNA: TGCGCCAGCAGCTTGGCCTCGGCAGGGTACAACACTGAAGCTTTCTTT. It translates to CASSLASAGYNTEAFF.